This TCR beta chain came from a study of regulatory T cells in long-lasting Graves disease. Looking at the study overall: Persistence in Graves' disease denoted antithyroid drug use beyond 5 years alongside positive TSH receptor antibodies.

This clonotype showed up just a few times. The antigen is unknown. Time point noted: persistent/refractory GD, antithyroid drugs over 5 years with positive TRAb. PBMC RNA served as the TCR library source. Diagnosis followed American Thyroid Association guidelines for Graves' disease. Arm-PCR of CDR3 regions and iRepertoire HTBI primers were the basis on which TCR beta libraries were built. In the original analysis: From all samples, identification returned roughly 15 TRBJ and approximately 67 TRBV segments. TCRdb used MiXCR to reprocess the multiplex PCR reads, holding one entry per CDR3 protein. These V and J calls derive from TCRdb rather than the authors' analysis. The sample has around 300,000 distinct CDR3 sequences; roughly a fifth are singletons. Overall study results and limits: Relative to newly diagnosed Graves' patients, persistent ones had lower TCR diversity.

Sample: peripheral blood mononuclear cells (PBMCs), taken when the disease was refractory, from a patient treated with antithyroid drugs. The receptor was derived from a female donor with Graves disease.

The DNA for the CDR3 is TGTGCCAGCAGCTTAGGGGACAGCCTGTTTTTT. Translating gives CASSLGDSLFF. The rearrangement joins TRBV7-2 to TRBJ1-4, with 7 bases aligning to TRBD1. Germline V gene sequence: CDR1 SGHTA, CDR2 FQGNSA. With V trimmed by 1 base and J by 14 bases, 1 base remained unmatched. There are 11 residues in the CDR3.